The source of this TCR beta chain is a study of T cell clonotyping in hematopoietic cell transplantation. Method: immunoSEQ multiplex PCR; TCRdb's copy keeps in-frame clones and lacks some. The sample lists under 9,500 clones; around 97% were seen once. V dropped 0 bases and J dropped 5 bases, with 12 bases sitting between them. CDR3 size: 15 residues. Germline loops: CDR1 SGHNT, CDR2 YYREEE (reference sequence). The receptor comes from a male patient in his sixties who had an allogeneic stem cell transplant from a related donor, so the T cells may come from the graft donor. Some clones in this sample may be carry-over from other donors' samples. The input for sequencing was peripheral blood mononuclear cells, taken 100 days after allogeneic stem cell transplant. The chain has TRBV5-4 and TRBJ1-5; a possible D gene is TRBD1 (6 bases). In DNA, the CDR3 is TGTGCCAGCAGCTTGGCGGGGGGCAGGGATCAGCCCCAGCATTTT. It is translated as CASSLAGGRDQPQHF.